This T cell receptor (beta chain) was observed in a study of identifying expanded T cells in peripheral blood (dated by TCRdb to the late 2010s). Describing the broader study: Separate aliquots of the same genomic DNA pool were sequenced to produce technical replicates, and four replicates were compared in pairs.

No immune events such as infections were documented for the healthy donors during the collection period. To calibrate time-dependent variance in a beta-binomial model of T-cell clone differential abundance, blood repertoires from healthy donors were used as a training cohort. The training cohort was composed of approximately ten healthy donors, 3 female and 7 male. On average the donors were approximately 42 years old, and their ages spanned about 29 to 65 years. Obtained from a commercial supplier, whole blood was collected from each healthy donor at three time points set about 2 weeks apart. Genomic DNA was extracted from unsorted whole blood for immunosequencing. The immunoSEQ Assay, which uses bias-controlled multiplex PCR amplification of genomic DNA, was used to profile TCRbeta CDR3 regions. The original pipeline was this. To quantify the absolute abundance of each unique TCRbeta CDR3 region, the sequences were collapsed and filtered. Differential abundance was assessed using a binomial (Fisher-equivalent) model and a beta-binomial model in which time-dependent variance fitted from healthy donors was added. Any clone with fewer than 5 combined templates was excluded, and a clone was called differentially abundant if its Benjamini-Hochberg FDR was below 0.01. The form v = (b*log(k)+a)^2 was used to model beta-binomial variance as a function of total template count across the two samples. TCRdb obtained this table from immuneACCESS and retained in-frame rearrangements with V and J assigned. These tables miss some clones; where compared with another copy, unresolved V genes account for less than half of the shortfall, and the remainder is unexplained. Clone size and the V and J calls come from that table; the DNA yielded D and trimming. The sample table records around 94,000 clones; more than 75% of these occur just once. The ten largest clones capture around 4.5% of the sample.

Overall study results and their limits: Between technical replicates the binomial model flagged approximately 1.2 differentially abundant clones, whereas over two weeks the binomial model flagged about 15 and over about four weeks 19 to 20. The authors expected that biological variance in healthy repertoires might rise further over much longer intervals, such as months to years. In all healthy donors, the variance in clone template counts between samples taken 2 to 3 weeks apart rose significantly as total template count increased. The beta-binomial model significantly reduced the number of clones called differentially abundant and the false-positive rate across all healthy-donor time intervals.

On this clone: Its antigen remains undetermined. The input lacks base qualities; no much larger clone sits a single base away.

Including cysteine and phenylalanine, the CDR3 has 15 amino acids. Left in the record is the CDR3 DNA by itself, 45 bases read in frame from the first base. CDR1 MNHNY and CDR2 SVGAGI were looked up in the germline V gene (reference sequence). After removal of 0 bases from V and 4 bases from J, the junction retains 5 bases not matched to a gene. The rearrangement joined TRBV6-6 to TRBJ1-1, with 7 bases aligning to TRBD1. The sample taken for sequencing was blood. The source of this sequence is a person between 18 and 75 years old in good health. In nucleotides, the sequence is TGTGCCAGCAGTTACTCGGACAGGAGGGCCACTGAAGCTTTCTTT. This yields the protein CASSYSDRRATEAFF.